This TCR beta chain was recovered during a study of T cell responses to AZD1222 COVID-19 vaccine. The data were produced by immunoSEQ multiplex PCR, yet TCRdb's version contains in-frame clones alone and is incomplete. The sample lists approximately 89,000 clones; around nine tenths were seen once. Germline CDR1 is SGHRS and CDR2 is YFSETQ. Trimming took off 3 bases at V and 0 bases at J, with 7 bases between the two ends. The CDR3 spans 14 residues. This specimen consisted of peripheral blood, obtained on day 0 of AZD1222 vaccination. The chain couples TRBV5-1 to TRBJ1-3; a possible D gene is TRBD1 (5 bases). This clonotype was obtained from an adult in good health. CDR3 protein: CASSSGLSGNTIYF. The CDR3 DNA follows: TGCGCCAGCAGCTCGGGACTCTCTGGAAACACCATATATTTT.